This record concerns one T cell receptor beta chain sequence. The antigen this receptor binds is unknown. Nothing much larger sits one base from this clone, and base qualities are not available. One collaborating source in Seattle enrolled patients while the patients were actively infected and followed the patients over time throughout the course of disease. The collaborating institutions used their own protocols to collect whole blood in K2EDTA tubes. For TCRbeta analysis, collaborator samples were shipped as frozen whole blood, as isolated PBMCs, or as DNA extracted from either sample type. The junction carries 14 bases between V and J, which are trimmed by 3 bases and 3 bases respectively. CDR3 length: 15 amino acids, cysteine to phenylalanine. Of all the DNA, just the CDR3 is kept, 45 bases in frame from base 1. Via the germline V gene, CDR1 is SGHVS and CDR2 FQNEAQ. This specimen comes from a study of blood T cell repertoires in COVID-19 (dated by TCRdb to 2020 to 2021). Turning to the overall study: Samples from collaborators originated in the United States, Italy and Spain and spanned both the acute and convalescent phases of COVID-19. The material from the prospective study consisted of cDNA or gDNA derived from T cells, B-cell-depleted T cells, or PBMCs. Subjects who had been exposed to COVID-19, were actively infected with it, or had recovered from it provided the deeply sampled blood TCRbeta repertoires that made up the dataset. The repertoires were released in a freely available public database meant as a resource for research on the immune response to SARS-CoV-2. Samples were obtained from the ongoing ImmuneRACE study (first 160 participants) and from approximately 1,200 subjects provided by 6 global collaborators. A de-identified subject ID, COVID-19 status, age in years and sex were almost always included in the sample metadata. Where available, HLA class I and class II types were obtained from metadata supplied by the sample provider rather than from assay-based typing.

TCRbeta CDR3 regions were amplified from genomic DNA by means of the immunoSEQ Assay, a bias-controlled multiplex PCR. Per the authors' processing: The number of nucleated cells in each sample was estimated by amplification of reference gene primers within the assay. To quantify the absolute abundance of each unique TCRbeta CDR3 rearrangement, sequence reads were collapsed and filtered. For each sample, productive Simpson clonality was calculated as the square root of Simpson's diversity index over productive rearrangements. What TCRdb holds here is the immuneACCESS table cut down to in-frame rearrangements. Part of the clones is not present; checked against another copy, under half of the missing clones reflect an unresolved V gene, and the others are unexplained. The DNA gave D and trimming, while V, J and clone size come from that table. The sample data list around 140,000 clones, and around 90% of these were observed just once. Under 3% of the sample is taken by the ten largest.

Beyond this particular receptor, the publication reports: The quantity of clinical and demographic metadata differed by source and by participant and was supplied without curation.

This clonotype originated in a human donor with COVID-19, enrolled during active disease. The donor label of this sample is uncertain. Sequenced sample: peripheral blood. The sequence links TRBV7-8 to TRBJ1-1; the D gene is perhaps TRBD1, from 5 matching bases. CDR3 sequence: CASSLGQGRDTEAFF. The bases read TGTGCCAGCAGCTTGGGTCAGGGTAGGGACACTGAAGCTTTCTTT.